The subject of this entry is one T cell receptor beta chain. The antigen is not known. This sample was included in a study of vaccination effects on CD4 cells after COVID-19. Clones were sequenced by immunoSEQ multiplex PCR, and TCRdb holds only the in-frame ones, with some missing. Of about 15,000 clones in the sample, 65% to 80% were seen once. Pools of viral peptides were used by the ViraFEST assay to expand antigen-specific CD4+ T cells ahead of sequencing. At the end of about 9 days of culture, CD4+ T cells were isolated. The infection with SARS-CoV-2 (confirmed by PCR) occurred in this person between March and December 2020. Participants were given two doses of BNT162b2 or mRNA-1273 vaccine. With V trimmed by 5 bases and J by 13 bases, 13 bases remained unmatched. Germline-derived CDR1 and CDR2 are LNHDA and SQIVND (reference sequence). CDR3 length: 13 residues. Study-level results: Clones of infection and vaccine origin contracted markedly late after vaccination.

The chain combines TRBV19 with TRBJ2-5, with 7 bases that match TRBD1. This clonotype was sampled from a human donor who had a prior SARS-CoV-2 infection. Specimen: CD4+ T cells from PBMCs cultured with HCoV-NL63 spike peptides, collected after COVID-19 vaccination. This CDR3 reads CASSSTPPTGMYF. The CDR3 DNA is TGTGCCAGTAGTTCCACTCCTCCGACAGGGATGTACTTC. Based on the CDR3 plus reference TRBV19 and TRBJ2-5, the full variable domain is DGGITQSPKYLFRKEGQNVTLSCEQNLNHDAMYWYRQDPGQGLRLIYYSQIVNDFQKGDIAEGYSVSREKKESFPLTVTSAQKNPTAFYLCASSSTPPTGMYFGPGTRLLVL.